The clone carrying this T cell receptor beta chain came up once. Its target is not known. The authors ran a second PCR of 7 to 11 cycles using a sample-barcoded 5' primer and a J-beta primer mix. TCRdb itself ran the 5' RACE reads through MiXCR, one entry per CDR3 protein. Of around 690,000 distinct CDR3 sequences listed, 45% to 65% are singletons. The CDR3 loop spans 13 amino acids. CDR1 and CDR2 (germline): SGHDT, YYEEEE. Trimming cost V 7 bases and J 7 bases, with 16 bases left between them. This record comes from a study of blood T cells in healthy people across ages. General observations from the study: Naive T cell percentage and TCR beta diversity correlated strongly.

Those donating, healthy Caucasian individuals from Russia, were aged roughly 6 to 90. Peripheral blood, about 9.4 milliliters per donor, was collected. V gene TRBV5-6 combines with J gene TRBJ2-3; D is perhaps TRBD2 (6 bases). This receptor was identified in a man in his fifties or sixties in good health. The sequencing sample was made of blood. The CDR3 DNA follows: TGTGCCAGCGGACCCAGCGGGTCTAATACGCAGTATTTT. Translation gives CASGPSGSNTQYF.